Shown below are 27 T cell receptor beta chains from a single sample sequenced in a study of T-cell memory formation after mild COVID-19. TCRdb ran MiXCR on the 5' RACE reads and lists one entry per CDR3 protein. This sample carries 380,000 or so distinct CDR3 sequences, roughly 13% of them seen once, and the ten largest clones take approximately 22%. Sequencing input: PBMCs or a T cell subset sorted from them (not recorded which). The receptors originated from a man aged 18 to 30 who had mild COVID-19 (a few samples of this study predate the infection). Cell type and time point are not known.

The V call is TRBV6-1, the J call TRBJ2-7; D unresolved. V was trimmed by 5 bases and J by 5 bases, leaving 13 bases between them. CDR1 MNHNS and CDR2 SASEGT come from the germline V gene. The CDR3 has 13 amino acids. The CDR3 sequence: CASSPNGQNEQYV. The CDR3 DNA sequence: TGTGCCAGCAGTCCCAACGGTCAGAACGAGCAGTACGTC.

Only a few counts were recorded for this clonotype. J is TRBJ2-4 and V is TRBV3-1, with D uncertain. This CDR3 comprises 11 residues. The germline V gene has CDR1 LGHDT and CDR2 YNNKEL (reference sequence). The V gene lost 0 bases and the J gene lost 8 bases, with 2 bases spanning the gap. The CDR3 reads CASSQEHIQYF. The DNA of the CDR3 is TGTGCCAGCAGCCAAGAACACATTCAGTACTTC.

A word on this clonotype: An end of the junction differs from the germline gene, which may be a read error. The chain is built from TRBV7-6 and TRBJ1-4, with D maybe TRBD1 (5 bases). Looked up from germline, CDR1 is SGHVS and CDR2 is FNYEAQ. This CDR3 region has 15 residues. The CDR3 nucleotides are TGTGCCAGCAGCCTAGCGACGGGGCGGGGTGAAAAACTGTTTTTT. It yields the protein CASSLATGRGEKLFF.

This clonotype was observed a handful of times. CDR3 residues: CASSPGQLNEQFF. CDR3 nucleotide sequence: TGTGCCAGCAGTCCGGGACAGCTCAATGAGCAGTTCTTC. The rearrangement links TRBV12-3 or TRBV12-4 to TRBJ2-1, with 7 positions matching TRBD1. This CDR3 comprises 13 residues. V gave up 5 bases and J gave up 6 bases; unmatched junction bases: 4.

This clonotype was seen many times. The genes are TRBV7-2 and TRBJ2-2; tentative D call: TRBD1 (6 bases). The CDR3 loop spans 16 amino acids. Germline CDR1 is SGHTA and CDR2 is FQGNSA. Trimming shortened V by 5 bases and J by 4 bases, and 17 bases separated the two germline ends. CDR3: CASSPPRGHRTGELFF. CDR3 sequence (DNA): TGTGCCAGCAGCCCCCCGAGGGGACACCGCACCGGGGAGCTGTTTTTT.

The chain employs TRBV6-2 or TRBV6-3 and TRBJ2-7; D not resolved. The CDR3 is made up of 14 amino acids. V was shortened by 8 bases and J by 0 bases, with 14 bases between the two germline ends. Germline-derived CDR1 and CDR2 are MNHEY and SVGEGT. CDR3 sequence (DNA): TGTGCCAGCGAGCGCGGCTCCCCCTCCTACGAGCAGTACTTC. The encoded protein is CASERGSPSYEQYF.

V is TRBV24-1 and J is TRBJ2-1, with 7 bases fitting TRBD2. Trimming cost V 2 bases and J 8 bases; bases outside gene matches: 2. The CDR3 runs 13 residues. CDR1 is KGHDR, CDR2 SFDVKD, per germline. The CDR3 is CATSDYRGDEQFF. DNA for the CDR3: TGTGCCACCAGTGATTACCGGGGGGATGAGCAGTTCTTC.

V and J are TRBV20-1 and TRBJ2-3; D may be TRBD2 (6 bases). V was trimmed by 5 bases and J by 4 bases, leaving 16 bases between them. The germline gives CDR1 DFQATT, CDR2 SNEGSKA (reference sequence). The CDR3 totals 14 residues. DNA for the CDR3: TGCAGTGCTCGAGCGGGCGGGTCCCCAGATACGCAGTATTTT. Translation gives CSARAGGSPDTQYF.

This clonotype has more than one count but fewer than ten. This chain links TRBV24-1 with TRBJ2-5; tentative D call: TRBD2 (5 bases). This CDR3 has 11 residues. The ends were cut back, 12 bases at V and 5 bases at J, with 12 bases in the middle. CDR1 KGHDR and CDR2 SFDVKD come from the germline V gene. CDR3 sequence reads: CAAGQGETQYF. DNA of the CDR3: TGTGCCGCGGGTCAAGGGGAGACCCAGTACTTC.

The gene calls are TRBV3-1 and TRBJ2-7; unclear D gene. CDR1 and CDR2 from the germline V gene are LGHDT and YNNKEL (reference sequence). CDR3 size: 17 residues. With 4 bases removed from V and 1 base from J, the gap between germline ends came to 20 bases. CDR3 residues: CASSPAVSAVISYEQYF. The CDR3 nucleotides are TGTGCCAGCAGCCCAGCCGTGTCGGCAGTTATTTCCTACGAGCAGTACTTC.

This chain connects TRBV18 to TRBJ1-5; D remains ambiguous. The CDR3 runs 13 residues. In germline, CDR1 is KGHSH, CDR2 LQKENI. Trimming left V 4 bases short and J 6 bases short, with 10 bases between. The CDR3 nucleotides are TGTGCCAGCTCACAAGCGGCGGGTCAGCCCCAGCATTTT. Amino acids: CASSQAAGQPQHF.

The chain employs TRBV4-3 and TRBJ2-3; D could derive from TRBD1 or TRBD2 (7 bases each). Trimming stripped 4 bases from V and 6 bases from J, with 17 bases between. This CDR3 spans 15 amino acids. Germline CDR1 reads LGHNA; CDR2 reads YSLEER. The CDR3 region is CASSPRGGGDDTQYF. The CDR3 nucleotides are TGCGCCAGCAGCCCTCGGGGAGGGGGCGATGATACGCAGTATTTT.

V gene TRBV9 combines with J gene TRBJ2-1, with D perhaps matching TRBD1 (6 bases). Germline assignment: CDR1 SGDLS and CDR2 YYNGEE. The CDR3 extends over 12 amino acids. Deletions cut 5 bases from V and 7 bases from J, with 10 bases between. The CDR3 DNA is TGTGCCAGCAGGGTCCAGGGGAATGAGCAGTTCTTC. Protein sequence: CASRVQGNEQFF.

This clonotype was counted a few times. This chain links TRBV18 with TRBJ2-2, with D possibly TRBD2 on 6 matching bases. Trimming cost V 3 bases and J 0 bases, with 11 bases left between them. CDR3 length: 16 amino acids. The germline V gene encodes CDR1 KGHSH and CDR2 LQKENI. CDR3 in amino acids: CASSPVAVANTGELFF. The DNA for the CDR3 is TGTGCCAGCTCACCGGTAGCGGTCGCGAACACCGGGGAGCTGTTTTTT.

This clonotype was seen at least ten times. This sequence joins TRBV6-4 and TRBJ2-3, with 13 bases lining up with TRBD2. The V segment lost 0 bases and the J segment 6 bases; nucleotides outside the gene matches: 0. This CDR3 contains 15 residues. The germline CDR1 and CDR2 sequences are MRHNA and SNTAGT. As DNA, the CDR3 is TGTGCCAGCAGTGACTCGACTAGCGGGGGGGATACGCAGTATTTT. Amino acid sequence: CASSDSTSGGDTQYF.

V usage is TRBV9 and J usage is TRBJ1-1, with D uncertain. V lost 1 base and J lost 7, with 11 bases in between. CDR3 length: 13 amino acids. Germline values: CDR1 SGDLS, CDR2 YYNGEE. The CDR3 bases are TGTGCCAGCAGCGTAAGGGCTGGAGGTGAAGCTTTCTTT. Its protein is CASSVRAGGEAFF.

The genes are TRBV28 and TRBJ1-4, with a tentative D call TRBD1 (5 bases). Between the trimmed V and J ends, which lost 7 bases and 4 bases, there was a span of 10 bases. This CDR3 is 13 amino acids long. Looked up from germline, CDR1 is MDHEN and CDR2 is SYDVKM. CDR3 bases: TGTGCCAGCACCGACAGCGTTAATGAAAAACTGTTTTTT. This codes for CASTDSVNEKLFF.

This chain connects TRBV9 to TRBJ2-5; no definite D call. V lost 0 bases to trimming and J lost 7 bases, with 13 bases between them. Germline CDR1 is SGDLS and CDR2 is YYNGEE. This CDR3 is built from 14 residues. CDR3 sequence reads: CASSVGSRLGTQYF. CDR3 coding DNA: TGTGCCAGCAGCGTAGGATCCCGACTGGGGACCCAGTACTTC.

The CDR3 protein is CASSFTPDSRGYGYTF. CDR3 bases: TGTGCCAGCAGCTTTACCCCCGATAGTCGAGGATATGGCTACACCTTC. The V call is TRBV11-1, the J call TRBJ1-2, with D unclear. Trimming took 3 bases from V and 5 from J, leaving 19 bases between them. This CDR3 has 16 amino acids. Germline loops: CDR1 SGHAT, CDR2 FQDESV (reference sequence).

This clonotype has at least ten counts. The rearrangement links TRBV7-6 to TRBJ2-2, with D perhaps TRBD1 (6 bases). Between the trimmed V and J ends, which lost 5 bases and 2 bases, there was a span of 15 bases. This CDR3 spans 16 amino acids. Germline V lookup: CDR1 SGHVS, CDR2 FNYEAQ. CDR3 residues: CASSPGQGLNTGELFF. DNA for the CDR3: TGTGCCAGCAGCCCAGGGCAGGGGCTAAACACCGGGGAGCTGTTTTTT.

The chain combines TRBV7-3 with TRBJ2-5, with 9 bases lining up with TRBD2. The CDR3 runs to 15 residues. CDR1 is SGHTA, CDR2 FQGTGA, per germline. Trimming cost V 3 bases and J 4 bases; bases outside gene matches: 6. The CDR3 DNA reads as TGTGCCAGCAGCTTCGCGGGGGGGTTAGGAGAGACCCAGTACTTC. Translated: CASSFAGGLGETQYF.

In its sample, this clonotype was seen once. The chain joins TRBV18 to TRBJ2-7; D remains ambiguous. The CDR3 has 13 residues. Germline CDR1 and CDR2: KGHSH and LQKENI. Trimming stripped 0 bases from V and 5 bases from J, with 8 bases between. CDR3 coding DNA: TGTGCCAGCTCACCACCGGAAAATAACGAGCAGTACGTC. It specifies CASSPPENNEQYV.

The chain uses TRBV5-1 and TRBJ2-7; 11 nucleotides line up with TRBD1. CDR3 length: 15 amino acids. Trimming removed 3 bases from V and 2 bases from J; junction bases left unmatched: 4. Germline V gene lookup returns CDR1 SGHRS and CDR2 YFSETQ. The CDR3 DNA reads as TGCGCCAGCAGCTCCGGACAGGGGGCTACCTACGAGCAGTACTTC. Translated, it gives CASSSGQGATYEQYF. The complete variable domain, with remaining parts taken from reference TRBV5-1 and TRBJ2-7, reads KAGVTQTPRYLIKTRGQQVTLSCSPISGHRSVSWYQQTPGQGLQFLFEYFSETQRNKGNFPGRFSGRQFSNSRSEMNVSTLELGDSALYLCASSSGQGATYEQYFGPGTRLTVT.

The table lists this clonotype with a few counts. V usage is TRBV20-1 and J usage is TRBJ2-7, with D possibly TRBD2 on 5 matching bases. The CDR3 runs to 14 residues. CDR1 DFQATT and CDR2 SNEGSKA come from the germline V gene (reference sequence). V shed 6 bases and J shed 6 bases, with 21 bases lying between them. In DNA form, the CDR3 reads TGCAGTGCCTCCATAGGGCCGGGGTCGTCCGAGCAGTACTTC. Protein: CSASIGPGSSEQYF.

This clonotype was recorded many times. This chain joins TRBV6-2 or TRBV6-3 and TRBJ2-5; 10 nucleotides line up with TRBD2. The J segment lost 6 bases and the V segment lost 4 bases, leaving 11 bases of the junction unmatched. The CDR3 loop spans 16 amino acids. Germline lookup yields CDR1 MNHEY and CDR2 SVGEGT. This chain's CDR3 is CASSSMLAGGVKTQYF. The DNA for the CDR3 is TGTGCCAGCAGTTCCATGTTAGCGGGGGGAGTGAAGACCCAGTACTTC.

This clonotype showed up just a few times. The rearrangement links TRBV7-9 to TRBJ1-1; D might be TRBD1 (5 bases). With 0 bases removed from V and 14 bases from J, the gap between germline ends came to 10 bases. This CDR3 has 11 amino acids. The germline V gene encodes CDR1 SEHNR and CDR2 FQNEAQ (reference sequence). This CDR3 reads CASSLALEGFF. In DNA form, the CDR3 reads TGTGCCAGCAGCTTAGCGCTAGAGGGGTTCTTT.

This clonotype was recorded many times. The chain links TRBV12-3 or TRBV12-4 to TRBJ2-1; D perhaps matches TRBD2 (5 bases). The germline V and J ends were trimmed by 2 bases and 12 bases, with 14 bases remaining between them. This CDR3 contains 13 residues. The CDR3 DNA follows: TGTGCCAGCAGTTTAAGCCTCGAGGGAGTGCAGTTCTTC. Residues: CASSLSLEGVQFF.